Listed here are 32 T cell receptor beta chains from one sample, sequenced in a study of cytomegalovirus exposure and HLA in healthy donors. It was with 60 Vbeta and 13 Jbeta primers that the PCR ran. Data came from immunoSEQ multiplex PCR; TCRdb stores just in-frame clones and leaves some out. This sample has about 140,000 clones; around 66% occur once, and the top ten carry 6.5%. Sequences were obtained from PBMCs. The receptors shown here come from an older woman in good health and CMV-seronegative.

This rearrangement joins TRBV5-1 to TRBJ2-2, with 7 bases that match TRBD1. Unmatched junction bases numbered 5, after V lost 3 bases and J lost 3 bases. This CDR3 spans 15 amino acids. CDR1 SGHRS and CDR2 YFSETQ come from the germline V gene. CDR3 sequence: CASSSSTGHTGELFF. For the CDR3, the DNA is TGCGCCAGCAGCTCGTCGACAGGGCACACCGGGGAGCTGTTTTTT.

The J gene is TRBJ2-5, the V gene TRBV2; D not resolved. This CDR3 is 15 amino acids long. The V end was cut by 5 bases, the J end by 1 base, with 14 bases between. CDR1 is SNHLY and CDR2 is FYNNEI in the germline V gene. The CDR3 is CASSPPEHPQETQYF. The CDR3 DNA reads as TGTGCCAGCAGTCCCCCGGAGCATCCCCAAGAGACCCAGTACTTC.

This clone was detected a few times. The rearrangement joins TRBV7-2 to TRBJ2-7; 9 positions agree with TRBD2. There are 16 residues in the CDR3. CDR1 and CDR2 (germline): SGHTA, FQGNSA. The junction had 5 bases not matched to a gene; V was cut back by 2 bases and J by 0 bases. The CDR3 nucleotides are TGTGCCAGCAGCTTACGAAGCGGGGGGTTCTCCTACGAGCAGTACTTC. Translating it yields CASSLRSGGFSYEQYF.

This clone was detected once. In nucleotides, the CDR3 is TGTGCCAGCAGCGGGCATACTAGCGGCTACGAGCAGTACTTC. Encoded protein: CASSGHTSGYEQYF. The V and J genes are TRBV9 and TRBJ2-7, with 8 bases that match TRBD2. This CDR3 spans 14 amino acids. Germline-derived CDR1 and CDR2 are SGDLS and YYNGEE. V lost 3 bases, J lost 3 bases, and 5 bases stayed unmatched.

This chain joins TRBV5-1 and TRBJ2-2, with D possibly TRBD2 on 7 matching bases. The ends were cut back, 5 bases at V and 6 bases at J, with 17 bases in the middle. There are 15 residues in the CDR3. The germline CDR1 and CDR2 sequences are SGHRS and YFSETQ. The CDR3 nucleotides read TGCGCCAGCAGACAGGGACCGGGAGGCGCCGGGGAGCTGTTTTTT. It yields the protein CASRQGPGGAGELFF.

Here the CDR3 DNA reads TGCAGCGTTACCCTCGCTGGGGCTAGCGGCGAGCAGTACTTC. It is translated as CSVTLAGASGEQYF. This rearrangement joins TRBV29-1 to TRBJ2-7, with TRBD2 matching 7 bases. This CDR3 is 14 amino acids long. Trimming took 5 bases from V and 6 from J; bases not matched to a gene: 13. The germline V gene encodes CDR1 SQVTM and CDR2 ANQGSEA.

The V and J genes are TRBV7-2 and TRBJ2-2; TRBD2 matches 11 bases. The trim removed 4 bases at V and 6 bases at J, leaving 13 bases unmatched. Germline values: CDR1 SGHTA, CDR2 FQGNSA. The CDR3 length is 18 residues. CDR3 DNA sequence: TGTGCCAGCAGCTGGCGGGCTAGCGGGGGGCCTCTTTCCGGGGAGCTGTTTTTT. It codes for CASSWRASGGPLSGELFF.

The chain couples TRBV7-8 to TRBJ1-2, with a tentative D call TRBD1 (6 bases). Germline CDR1 reads SGHVS; CDR2 reads FQNEAQ. The CDR3 covers 16 residues. Trimming stripped 4 bases from V and 0 bases from J, with 15 bases between. Here the CDR3 reads CASSSDLGGPNYGYTF. CDR3 coding DNA: TGTGCCAGCAGCTCCGACCTCGGGGGGCCTAACTATGGCTACACCTTC.

The chain links TRBV6-5 to TRBJ2-2; weak D call: TRBD2 (5 bases). CDR1 is MNHEY, CDR2 SVGAGI, per germline. Trimming removed 6 bases from V and 1 base from J, with 9 bases in between. The CDR3 spans 14 residues. The CDR3 nucleotides are TGTGCCAGCAGGCCCGGAGGGAACACCGGGGAGCTGTTTTTT. Its translation is CASRPGGNTGELFF.

The chain links TRBV6-5 to TRBJ2-5, with 7 bases aligning to TRBD2. Unmatched junction bases numbered 13, after V lost 7 bases and J lost 5 bases. Germline loops: CDR1 MNHEY, CDR2 SVGAGI. The CDR3 is 15 amino acids. The DNA of the CDR3 is TGTGCCAGCACCATAGGAGGGCCCGGGGGGGAGACCCAGTACTTC. Its translation is CASTIGGPGGETQYF.

The chain employs TRBV5-5 and TRBJ1-4, with a possible D match to TRBD1 (5 bases). There are 15 residues in the CDR3. The germline V and J ends were trimmed by 0 bases and 7 bases, with 13 bases remaining between them. CDR1 is SGHKS and CDR2 is YYEKEE in the germline V gene (reference sequence). Here the CDR3 DNA reads TGTGCCAGCAGCTTGGGGGGCAGGGTATCTGAAAAACTGTTTTTT. This codes for CASSLGGRVSEKLFF.

V usage is TRBV28 and J usage is TRBJ1-5; the match to TRBD1 covers 7 bases. Germline V gene lookup returns CDR1 MDHEN and CDR2 SYDVKM. V lost 5 bases, J lost 7 bases, and 11 bases stayed unmatched. The CDR3 length is 15 residues. CDR3 amino acids: CASSPQQGREQPQHF. The CDR3, as DNA: TGTGCCAGCAGTCCCCAACAGGGGAGAGAGCAGCCCCAGCATTTT. The full variable domain, its missing parts supplied by reference TRBV28 and TRBJ1-5, is DVKVTQSSRYLVKRTGEKVFLECVQDMDHENMFWYRQDPGLGLRLIYFSYDVKMKEKGDIPEGYSVSREKKERFSLILESASTNQTSMYLCASSPQQGREQPQHFGDGTRLSIL.

This sequence joins TRBV28 and TRBJ2-7, with TRBD2 matching over 12 bases. V was clipped by 2 bases and J by 2 bases; unmatched bases: 1. The CDR3 is made up of 15 amino acids. Germline V gene data show CDR1 as MDHEN and CDR2 as SYDVKM. CDR3 nucleotide sequence: TGTGCCAGCAGTTTAAGGACTAGCGGGACCTACGAGCAGTACTTC. This translates into CASSLRTSGTYEQYF.

This CDR3 reads CASSPLAAGVMETQYF. As DNA, the CDR3 is TGTGCCAGCTCACCATTGGCAGCGGGAGTTATGGAGACCCAGTACTTC. The rearrangement uses TRBV18 and TRBJ2-5; 8 nucleotides line up with TRBD2. After removal of 2 bases from V and 5 bases from J, the junction contained 10 bases not matched to a gene. The length of the CDR3 is 16 residues. Germline loops: CDR1 KGHSH, CDR2 LQKENI.

CDR3 nucleotide sequence: TGTGCCAGCAGTGTTGTCGCGGGGGGGTACAATGAGCAGTTCTTC. Translating it yields CASSVVAGGYNEQFF. V and J are TRBV28 and TRBJ2-1, with TRBD2 matching over 9 bases. Trimming cost V 5 bases and J 4 bases; bases outside gene matches: 6. Germline V lookup: CDR1 MDHEN, CDR2 SYDVKM. There are 15 residues in the CDR3.

Only a few counts were recorded for this clone. The gene calls are TRBV6-6 and TRBJ2-1; TRBD2 agrees at 10 bases. Germline CDR1 and CDR2: MNHNY and SVGAGI (reference sequence). V was pared by 7 bases and J by 7 bases, with 10 bases of the junction left unmatched. The CDR3 totals 15 residues. The CDR3 DNA reads TGTGCCAGCATTGAGCGGGGGGGTCCGAGGAATGAGCAGTTCTTC. Residues: CASIERGGPRNEQFF.

The CDR3 loop reads CASRQWQGQTEAFF. Here the CDR3 DNA reads TGTGCCAGCAGACAATGGCAGGGTCAGACTGAAGCTTTCTTT. The gene calls are TRBV7-2 and TRBJ1-1, with D possibly being TRBD1 (5 bases). The CDR3 is made up of 14 amino acids. The V end was cut by 6 bases, the J end by 5 bases, with 16 bases between. Germline V gene data show CDR1 as SGHTA and CDR2 as FQGNSA.

This chain links TRBV7-8 with TRBJ2-1; TRBD2 matches at 14 bases. The J segment lost 8 bases and the V segment lost 4 bases, leaving 4 bases of the junction unmatched. This CDR3 region has 15 residues. The germline gives CDR1 SGHVS, CDR2 FQNEAQ. The CDR3 loop is CASSSGLAGVDEQFF. CDR3 in DNA: TGTGCCAGCAGCTCGGGACTAGCGGGAGTTGATGAGCAGTTCTTC.

This chain connects TRBV5-8 to TRBJ2-7; 8 bases match TRBD1. The germline V gene has CDR1 SGHTS and CDR2 YDEGEE. J gave up 4 bases and V 0 bases, and 3 bases lay outside the gene matches. The CDR3 is 14 amino acids. The CDR3 DNA reads as TGTGCCAGCAGCTTGGCGCAGGGGGCGTACGAGCAGTACTTC. It codes for CASSLAQGAYEQYF. Variable domain in full (rest from reference TRBV5-8 and TRBJ2-7): EAGVTQSPTHLIKTRGQQATLRCSPISGHTSVYWYQQALGLGLQFLLWYDEGEERNRGNFPPRFSGRQFPNYSSELNVNALELEDSALYLCASSLAQGAYEQYFGPGTRLTVT.

The chain carries TRBV5-4 and TRBJ2-7; TRBD1 is a possible D gene (5 bases). The V end was cut by 0 bases, the J end by 5 bases, with 9 bases between. Germline V CDR1 and CDR2: SGHNT, YYREEE (reference sequence). The CDR3 has 13 amino acids. The CDR3 DNA follows: TGTGCCAGCAGCTTGGCGGCAGGGAACGAGCAGTACTTC. Encoded protein: CASSLAAGNEQYF.

A few counts support this clone. This chain uses TRBV5-6 with TRBJ2-7, with 8 bases identical to TRBD1. After removal of 4 bases from V and 5 bases from J, the junction contained 5 bases not matched to a gene. CDR3 length equals 13 residues. Germline CDR1 and CDR2: SGHDT and YYEEEE. The CDR3 nucleotides read TGTGCCAGCAGCCGGACAGGGATCCACGAGCAGTACTTC. It specifies CASSRTGIHEQYF.

The rearrangement uses TRBV12-5 and TRBJ2-3; 9 nucleotides line up with TRBD2. With 1 base clipped from V and 8 bases from J, the junction kept 13 bases outside the gene matches. The CDR3 contains 17 residues. Germline V lookup: CDR1 LGHNT, CDR2 FRNRAP. CDR3: CASGLDLSSGGLTTQYF. CDR3 bases: TGTGCTAGTGGTTTGGACTTAAGTAGCGGGGGATTAACTACGCAGTATTTT.

This clone has a handful of counts. The V and J genes are TRBV19 and TRBJ1-5; 9 bases are a match to TRBD1. Germline assignment: CDR1 LNHDA and CDR2 SQIVND (reference sequence). V lost 0 bases, J lost 0 bases, and 3 bases stayed unmatched. The CDR3 contains 17 residues. DNA for the CDR3: TGTGCCAGTAGTATAGAACCGGGACAGGGTAGCAATCAGCCCCAGCATTTT. Residues: CASSIEPGQGSNQPQHF.

The chain employs TRBV11-3 and TRBJ2-6, with D perhaps TRBD1 (5 bases). The CDR3 has 15 amino acids. CDR1 is SGHNT, CDR2 YENEEA, per germline. The ends were cut back, 4 bases at V and 2 bases at J, with 9 bases in the middle. In DNA form, the CDR3 reads TGTGCCAGCAGCTCAGGGCATCCTGGGGCCAACGTCCTGACTTTC. It encodes CASSSGHPGANVLTF.

The rearrangement uses TRBV9 and TRBJ2-7, with 9 bases that match TRBD1. Germline CDR1 reads SGDLS; CDR2 reads YYNGEE. The CDR3 loop spans 14 amino acids. V was clipped by 0 bases and J by 6 bases; unmatched bases: 4. CDR3 loop: CASSVEQGAIEQYF. The DNA for the CDR3 is TGTGCCAGCAGCGTAGAACAGGGGGCCATCGAGCAGTACTTC. The full variable domain, its missing parts supplied by reference TRBV9 and TRBJ2-7, is DSGVTQTPKHLITATGQRVTLRCSPRSGDLSVYWYQQSLDQGLQFLIQYYNGEERAKGNILERFSAQQFPDLHSELNLSSLELGDSALYFCASSVEQGAIEQYFGPGTRLTVT.

The chain is built from TRBV29-1 and TRBJ2-2; D might be TRBD1 (6 bases). There are 13 residues in the CDR3. V was trimmed by 5 bases and J by 4 bases, leaving 11 bases between them. Germline V gene lookup returns CDR1 SQVTM and CDR2 ANQGSEA. The CDR3 sequence: CSVMPDSTGELFF. The DNA for the CDR3 is TGCAGCGTTATGCCGGACAGCACCGGGGAGCTGTTTTTT.

The chain recombines TRBV5-1 with TRBJ2-2; the D gene is possibly TRBD2 (5 bases). The V end lost 0 bases, the J end lost 3 bases, and 9 bases lay between the germline ends. The germline V gene has CDR1 SGHRS and CDR2 YFSETQ. CDR3 length: 15 amino acids. The CDR3 spells CASSLDRGDTGELFF. The CDR3 nucleotides are TGCGCCAGCAGCTTGGATCGGGGAGACACCGGGGAGCTGTTTTTT.

V is TRBV19 and J is TRBJ1-4; possibly TRBD1 for D (6 bases). Trimming took off 5 bases at V and 7 bases at J, with 11 bases between the two ends. CDR3 length: 13 amino acids. Per the germline V gene, CDR1 is LNHDA and CDR2 is SQIVND (reference sequence). Here the CDR3 DNA reads TGTGCCAGTAGTGTGGTCAGGGGTGAAAAACTGTTTTTT. This encodes CASSVVRGEKLFF.

The V gene is TRBV25-1, the J gene TRBJ1-2, with 7 bases that match TRBD1. Germline lookup yields CDR1 MGHDK and CDR2 SYGVNS. The CDR3 has 14 residues. Germline trimming cut 4 bases from V and 4 bases from J; bases unmatched to any gene: 6. The CDR3, as DNA: TGTGCCAGCAGTGGATTAGGGGGCAGCTATGGCTACACCTTC. Its protein is CASSGLGGSYGYTF.

This rearrangement joins TRBV28 to TRBJ2-7; 9 nucleotides agree with TRBD1. From germline, CDR1 is MDHEN and CDR2 SYDVKM. CDR3 length: 16 amino acids. With 5 bases clipped from V and 3 bases from J, the junction kept 11 bases outside the gene matches. The CDR3 bases are TGTGCCAGCAGTCCAACGACAGGGGGTGAGCACTACGAGCAGTACTTC. Translating it yields CASSPTTGGEHYEQYF.

CDR3 nucleotide sequence: TGTGCCAGCAGACCTCCCGGGACAGGGGGCACTGAAGCTTTCTTT. It specifies CASRPPGTGGTEAFF. This sequence joins TRBV6-5 and TRBJ1-1; 11 bases line up with TRBD1. The ends lost 6 bases at V and 4 bases at J; junction bases unmatched: 7. The CDR3 consists of 15 residues. Germline loops: CDR1 MNHEY, CDR2 SVGAGI.

This chain connects TRBV13 to TRBJ2-5; 7 bases are a match to TRBD2. The CDR3 sequence is 15 residues long. Germline lookup yields CDR1 PRHDT and CDR2 FYEKMQ (reference sequence). V shed 5 bases, J shed 2 bases, and the junction held 8 bases outside the gene matches. The CDR3 bases are TGTGCCAGCAGCCGTCTTAGCGGGCCGCAAGAGACCCAGTACTTC. It translates to CASSRLSGPQETQYF.